The 26 T cell receptor beta chains in this list originate from one sample, sequenced in a study of blood T cells in healthy people across ages. Using a J-beta primer mix together with a sample-barcoded 5' primer, a second PCR was run for about 7 to 12 cycles. TCRdb analysed the 5' RACE reads with MiXCR anew, one entry per CDR3 protein. The sample gives some 1.1 million distinct CDR3 sequences, 35% to 45% of which show up once; around 14% is in the top ten. The source material was blood. The source is a man younger than 30 in good health.

V and J are TRBV12-3 or TRBV12-4 and TRBJ1-1; TRBD1 is a possible D gene (5 bases). V lost 6 bases and J lost 7, with 21 bases in between. This CDR3 is 15 amino acids long. CDR3 sequence (DNA): TGTGCCAGCAGCGGTACCCGGGCAGGGCGGATTGAAGCTTTCTTT. It specifies CASSGTRAGRIEAFF.

The table lists this clonotype with many counts. The gene calls are TRBV29-1 and TRBJ2-3; a weak D match, TRBD1 (6 bases). The CDR3 spans 15 residues. V was shortened by 6 bases and J by 0 bases, with 16 bases between the two germline ends. CDR1 and CDR2 (germline): SQVTM, ANQGSEA. CDR3: CSVVRGDTSTDTQYF. For the CDR3, the DNA is TGCAGCGTCGTGCGTGGGGACACTAGCACAGATACGCAGTATTTT.

This clonotype was seen repeatedly, ten times or more. The chain is built from TRBV5-1 and TRBJ1-4; TRBD1 matches at 9 bases. V shed 3 bases, J shed 7 bases, and the junction held 4 bases outside the gene matches. Germline values: CDR1 SGHRS, CDR2 YFSETQ. The CDR3 totals 14 residues. The CDR3 loop reads CASSSGTGREKLFF. The CDR3 nucleotides are TGCGCCAGCAGCTCCGGGACAGGGCGTGAAAAACTGTTTTTT.

The chain links TRBV5-6 to TRBJ1-2, with 8 bases matching TRBD1. Germline CDR1 is SGHDT and CDR2 is YYEEEE. This CDR3 has 16 residues. V was clipped by 3 bases and J by 0 bases; unmatched bases: 7. CDR3 in DNA: TGTGCCAGCAGCTCTACAGGGGGGTTAGCTAACTATGGCTACACCTTC. Encoded protein: CASSSTGGLANYGYTF.

The chain employs TRBV5-8 and TRBJ1-1; D might be TRBD1 (6 bases). The V gene's germline CDR1 is SGHTS and CDR2 YDEGEE. CDR3 length: 16 residues. V was pared by 4 bases and J by 4 bases, with 20 bases between. The CDR3 nucleotides are TGTGCCAGCAGCGCGGACAGACGCCAATTTCGCACTGAAGCTTTCTTT. It codes for CASSADRRQFRTEAFF.

This clonotype has a handful of counts. The chain carries TRBV3-1 and TRBJ2-3; D is possibly TRBD1 (6 bases). Per the germline V gene, CDR1 is LGHDT and CDR2 is YNNKEL (reference sequence). The ends were cut back, 2 bases at V and 4 bases at J, with 10 bases in the middle. The CDR3 is 14 amino acids. The CDR3 loop reads CASSQNRDADTQYF. CDR3 nucleotide sequence: TGTGCCAGCAGCCAAAACAGGGACGCAGATACGCAGTATTTT.

This chain joins TRBV7-9 and TRBJ1-5, with 10 bases identical to TRBD1. The V segment lost 5 bases and the J segment 4 bases; nucleotides outside the gene matches: 5. The CDR3 runs 15 residues. The germline gives CDR1 SEHNR, CDR2 FQNEAQ (reference sequence). The CDR3, as DNA: TGTGCCAGCAGCACCGGGACAGGGGATAATCAGCCCCAGCATTTT. Its translation is CASSTGTGDNQPQHF. Variable domain in full (rest from reference TRBV7-9 and TRBJ1-5): DTGVSQNPRHKITKRGQNVTFRCDPISEHNRLYWYRQTLGQGPEFLTYFQNEAQLEKSRLLSDRFSAERPKGSFSTLEIQRTEQGDSAMYLCASSTGTGDNQPQHFGDGTRLSIL.

There are a few counts of this clonotype. This rearrangement joins TRBV10-3 to TRBJ1-4; D possibly corresponds to TRBD1 (5 bases). Germline CDR1 ENHRY, CDR2 SYGVKD. The CDR3 has 18 amino acids. The V and J ends lost 4 bases and 2 bases respectively, with 20 bases between them. This CDR3 reads CAISAAGPDLLTNEKLFF. The CDR3 DNA sequence: TGTGCCATCAGTGCGGCAGGGCCCGACCTTCTCACTAATGAAAAACTGTTTTTT.

In its sample, this clonotype was seen a few times. The V call is TRBV5-1, the J call TRBJ2-3; the match to TRBD1 covers 8 bases. V shed 4 bases, J shed 10 bases, and the junction held 14 bases outside the gene matches. Germline V gene lookup returns CDR1 SGHRS and CDR2 YFSETQ. CDR3 size: 15 residues. The CDR3 coding sequence is TGCGCCAGCAGCCCCGGACAGGGTACGGGTGTTGCGCAGTATTTT. This codes for CASSPGQGTGVAQYF.

The rearrangement links TRBV20-1 to TRBJ1-5; TRBD1 agrees at 7 bases. From germline, CDR1 is DFQATT and CDR2 SNEGSKA (reference sequence). The trim removed 6 bases at V and 8 bases at J, leaving 10 bases unmatched. The CDR3 sequence is 13 residues long. DNA of the CDR3: TGCAGTGCAGACACAGGGGAGCTGGAGCCCCAGCATTTT. Protein product: CSADTGELEPQHF.

This clonotype has a single count. A much larger clone lies one base from this, so it may be a read error. The chain employs TRBV6-2 or TRBV6-3 and TRBJ1-2, with D tentatively TRBD1 (6 bases). Germline V gives CDR1 MNHEY, CDR2 SVGEGT. The CDR3 sequence is 12 residues long. Trimming left V 7 bases short and J 1 base short, with 7 bases between. In DNA, the CDR3 is TGTGCCAGCACGGACAGTAACTATGGCTACACCTTC. Translation gives CASTDSNYGYTF.

This clonotype was seen only a few times. The gene calls are TRBV14 and TRBJ2-5, with unresolved D. V was trimmed by 3 bases and J by 5 bases, leaving 10 bases between them. Germline V CDR1 and CDR2: SGHDN, FVKESK. The CDR3 has 13 residues. CDR3 amino acids: CASSQRIEETQYF. The CDR3 region has the DNA TGTGCCAGCAGCCAGCGTATCGAGGAGACCCAGTACTTC.

The rearrangement joins TRBV2 to TRBJ2-4; 9 bases are a match to TRBD2. The end of the DNA fits TRBJ2-5 better, so the J call may be wrong. The CDR3 contains 15 residues. Germline CDR1 reads SNHLY; CDR2 reads FYNNEI. The CDR3 region has the DNA TGTGCCAGCAGTGAAATAGGACTAGCGTGGGAGACCCAGTACTTC. Translation: CASSEIGLAWETQYF.

This clonotype turned up a few times. This chain uses TRBV20-1 with TRBJ2-2; D is perhaps TRBD2 (6 bases). The CDR3 runs 13 residues. Between the trimmed V and J ends, which lost 3 bases and 6 bases, there was a span of 11 bases. The V gene's germline CDR1 is DFQATT and CDR2 SNEGSKA (reference sequence). Here the CDR3 DNA reads TGCAGTGCTAGTCTACTAGCATCCGGGGAGCTGTTTTTT. It yields the protein CSASLLASGELFF.

The chain has TRBV12-3 or TRBV12-4 and TRBJ2-3; 10 bases are a match to TRBD2. The CDR3 has 15 amino acids. Trimming removed 6 bases from V and 4 bases from J; junction bases left unmatched: 7. The CDR3 is CASRRTGTSADTQYF. In nucleotides, the CDR3 is TGTGCCAGCAGACGAACCGGGACTAGCGCAGATACGCAGTATTTT.

Note on this clonotype: An end of the junction differs from the germline gene, which may be a read error. The chain uses TRBV7-2 and TRBJ2-3; D is uncertain. CDR1 is SGHTA and CDR2 is FQGNSA in the germline V gene. The CDR3 is made up of 14 amino acids. The CDR3 coding sequence is TGTGCCAACAGCCAAGAAGACCGACTCGATACGCAGTATTTT. Encoded protein: CANSQEDRLDTQYF.

This chain links TRBV7-4 with TRBJ2-7; D is unclear. Germline V CDR1 and CDR2: SGHVT, SQSDAQ. Trimming took off 0 bases at V and 3 bases at J, with 9 bases between the two ends. This CDR3 is 14 amino acids long. The CDR3 nucleotides read TGTGCCAGCAGCTTAGCGAACGGGCTCTACGAGCAGTACTTC. Residues: CASSLANGLYEQYF.

The rearrangement uses TRBV10-3 and TRBJ2-2; 9 bases fit TRBD2. With 10 bases clipped from V and 2 bases from J, the junction kept 5 bases outside the gene matches. This CDR3 is 14 amino acids long. Germline V gene data show CDR1 as ENHRY and CDR2 as SYGVKD. The CDR3 here is CATLSGRNTGELFF. The DNA of the CDR3 is TGTGCCACCCTTAGCGGGAGAAACACCGGGGAGCTGTTTTTT.

With regard to this clonotype: An end of the junction differs from the germline gene, which may be a read error. The J gene is TRBJ1-2, the V gene TRBV5-6, with TRBD1 matching 8 bases. Per the germline V gene, CDR1 is SGHDT and CDR2 is YYEEEE. CDR3 length: 16 residues. The CDR3 DNA reads TGTGCCAGCAACTGGGAAACAGGGGGACCTAACTACGGCTACACCTTC. This gives the protein CASNWETGGPNYGYTF.

This clonotype occurred a few times. This sequence joins TRBV27 and TRBJ1-5; D unresolved. Germline V lookup: CDR1 MNHEY, CDR2 SMNVEV (reference sequence). CDR3 size: 14 residues. V was clipped by 4 bases and J by 3 bases, with 10 bases between them. Here the CDR3 reads CASSSRQYNQPQHF. CDR3 sequence (DNA): TGTGCCAGCAGTTCAAGACAATACAATCAGCCCCAGCATTTT.

The rearrangement uses TRBV6-1 and TRBJ2-3, with no clear D. The CDR3 has 13 amino acids. Germline values: CDR1 MNHNS, CDR2 SASEGT. V was pared by 4 bases and J by 9 bases, with 14 bases between. The CDR3 is CASSVSLQGTQYF. The CDR3 DNA sequence: TGTGCCAGCAGTGTGAGCCTCCAAGGCACGCAGTATTTT.

The V gene is TRBV10-3, the J gene TRBJ1-1; the match to TRBD1 covers 7 bases. Germline V gene sequence: CDR1 ENHRY, CDR2 SYGVKD. The J segment lost 5 bases and the V segment lost 4 bases, leaving 7 bases of the junction unmatched. CDR3 length: 14 amino acids. The CDR3 nucleotides are TGTGCCATCAGTGGAGGGACAGCCTGGACTGAAGCTTTCTTT. The encoded protein is CAISGGTAWTEAFF.

The chain combines TRBV6-2 or TRBV6-3 with TRBJ2-1; no clear D. CDR3 size: 14 residues. Germline V gene lookup returns CDR1 MNHEY and CDR2 SVGEGT. V was cut by 2 bases and J by 9 bases, with 14 bases left in between. The CDR3 spells CASSYPWPECEQFF. The CDR3 nucleotides are TGTGCCAGCAGTTACCCCTGGCCTGAGTGTGAGCAGTTCTTC.

This clonotype has a handful of counts. Sequence at one end of the junction differs from germline and may be a read error. The chain combines TRBV4-3 with TRBJ1-5; tentatively, D is TRBD1 (5 bases). The CDR3 is 14 amino acids. The germline V gene encodes CDR1 LGHNA and CDR2 YSLEER. CDR3 bases: TGCGCCAGCAGCCAAGGCTCAGGGAATCGGCCCCAGCATTTT. Translation gives CASSQGSGNRPQHF.

The chain carries TRBV19 and TRBJ1-1; 7 bases align to TRBD1. The CDR3 spans 14 residues. With V trimmed by 6 bases and J by 1 base, 5 bases remained unmatched. The germline V gene encodes CDR1 LNHDA and CDR2 SQIVND (reference sequence). CDR3 coding DNA: TGTGCCAGTAGACAGGGGTCGACGAACACTGAAGCTTTCTTT. Amino acid sequence: CASRQGSTNTEAFF.

The rearrangement uses TRBV2 and TRBJ2-7, with 7 nucleotides matching TRBD2. Germline assignment: CDR1 SNHLY and CDR2 FYNNEI. J lost 0 bases, V lost 4 bases, and 3 bases had no gene match. The CDR3 length is 14 residues. The CDR3 loop is CASSGQRGSYEQYF. CDR3 DNA sequence: TGTGCCAGCAGTGGGCAGCGGGGCTCCTACGAGCAGTACTTC. The entire variable domain, with the rest obtained from reference TRBV2 and TRBJ2-7, is as follows: EPEVTQTPSHQVTQMGQEVILRCVPISNHLYFYWYRQILGQKVEFLVSFYNNEISEKSEIFDDQFSVERPDGSNFTLKIRSTKLEDSAMYFCASSGQRGSYEQYFGPGTRLTVT.